The clone carrying this T cell receptor (beta chain) was observed a few times. This table comes from immunoSEQ multiplex PCR, and its TCRdb copy is limited to in-frame clones, with some not included. The table shows about 21,000 clones, with roughly 72% occurring only once. This sample is part of a study of PD-1 blockade in classical Hodgkin lymphoma. There was relapse after autologous stem cell transplantation in every patient, and there was variation in brentuximab vedotin exposure. Germline-derived CDR1 and CDR2 are SGHNT and YYREEE (reference sequence). V lost 1 base to trimming and J lost 11 bases, with 11 bases between them. The CDR3 consists of 12 residues.

This material consisted of peripheral blood mononuclear cells (PBMCs), taken at baseline. This chain links TRBV5-4 with TRBJ2-3, with TRBD1 as a possible D gene (5 bases). This TCR was sampled from a human donor with classical Hodgkin lymphoma. The CDR3 loop reads CASSLMGLGQYF. CDR3 nucleotide sequence: TGTGCCAGCAGCTTGATGGGGCTGGGGCAGTATTTT.